This TCR beta chain comes out of a study of control samples from healthy donors and cancer patients. This clone appeared a single time. TCRdb's copy holds only in-frame clones and misses some; the assay was immunoSEQ multiplex PCR. Of around 130,000 clones listed, approximately 94% are singletons. The CDR3 runs 16 residues. CDR1 LGHDT and CDR2 YNNKEL come from the germline V gene (reference sequence). V lost 4 bases, J lost 5 bases, and 7 bases stayed unmatched. Sequencing input: blood. This TCR came from a man aged 30 to 39 in good health. V gene TRBV3-1 (or the pseudogene TRBV3-2) combines with J gene TRBJ2-3, with TRBD2 matching over 12 bases. For the CDR3, the DNA is TGTGCCAGCAGCCCTCGGACTAGCGGGGAGATAGATACGCAGTATTTT. Translated: CASSPRTSGEIDTQYF.